Below are 24 T cell receptor beta chains sequenced from a single sample in a study of CD8 T cells in ankylosing spondylitis. Findings and caveats of the study: For ankylosing spondylitis blood, a TCR beta motif of 7 or 8 highly homologous variants appeared characteristic.

TCRdb fed the 5' RACE reads into MiXCR, producing one record per CDR3 protein. In the table there are about 540,000 distinct CDR3 sequences, more than 9.5% of which are singletons. Antigens of these TCRs are unknown. Sequenced material: blood, either unsorted or a sorted T cell fraction (not recorded which). The receptors here all came from a male donor with ankylosing spondylitis.

In its sample, this clonotype was seen many times. The J gene is TRBJ2-1, the V gene TRBV5-1; no clear D. CDR3 size: 11 residues. The germline gives CDR1 SGHRS, CDR2 YFSETQ. Trimming removed 2 bases from V and 10 bases from J, with 7 bases in between. In nucleotides, the CDR3 is TGCGCCAGCAGCTTAATGGAGGAGCAGTTCTTC. As protein: CASSLMEEQFF.

The rearrangement uses TRBV20-1 and TRBJ1-1, with D possibly matching TRBD1 (5 bases). This CDR3 spans 14 amino acids. Between the trimmed V and J ends, which lost 1 base and 3 bases, there was a span of 12 bases. Germline V gives CDR1 DFQATT, CDR2 SNEGSKA (reference sequence). CDR3 protein: CSARGQLWYTEAFF. The CDR3 nucleotides are TGCAGTGCTAGAGGACAGTTATGGTACACTGAAGCTTTCTTT.

V gene TRBV21-1 combines with J gene TRBJ2-7. TRBV21-1 has pseudogene status. CDR3 size: 14 residues. CDR3 DNA sequence: TGTGCCAGCAGCAAAGACCCACATTCCTACGAGCAGTACGTC. It specifies CASSKDPHSYEQYV.

This clonotype showed up just a few times. The J gene is TRBJ1-4, the V gene TRBV2, with 12 positions matching TRBD1. CDR1 is SNHLY, CDR2 FYNNEI, per germline. The V segment lost 10 bases and the J segment 8 bases; nucleotides outside the gene matches: 11. The CDR3 totals 15 residues. The CDR3 region is CATSGQGASGEKLFF. DNA of the CDR3: TGTGCCACCTCGGGACAGGGGGCCTCGGGCGAAAAACTGTTTTTT.

The chain recombines TRBV20-1 with TRBJ2-5; D could derive from TRBD1 or TRBD2 (5 bases each). Germline lookup yields CDR1 DFQATT and CDR2 SNEGSKA (reference sequence). Trimming removed 1 base at V and 3 bases at J, with 18 bases between. The CDR3 has 16 amino acids. CDR3 in amino acids: CSARGHGARIEETQYF. The CDR3 DNA follows: TGCAGTGCTAGAGGCCACGGGGCACGGATCGAAGAGACCCAGTACTTC.

The CDR3 DNA follows: TGTGCCAGCTCACCATCGGGACAAGGCTCTCTATCAGGAAACACCATATATTTT. Its protein product is CASSPSGQGSLSGNTIYF. The rearrangement joins TRBV18 to TRBJ1-3; tentative D call: TRBD1 (6 bases). V lost 2 bases, J lost 4 bases, and 21 bases lay in between. CDR1 and CDR2 (germline): KGHSH, LQKENI. There are 18 residues in the CDR3. Filled out from reference TRBV18 and TRBJ1-3, the complete variable domain reads NAGVMQNPRHLVRRRGQEARLRCSPMKGHSHVYWYRQLPEEGLKFMVYLQKENIIDESGMPKERFSAEFPKEGPSILRIQQVVRGDSAAYFCASSPSGQGSLSGNTIYFGEGSWLTVV.

This clonotype occurred a few times. This chain joins TRBV29-1 and TRBJ2-1; D is uncertain. Per germline, CDR1 SQVTM and CDR2 ANQGSEA. Trimming stripped 7 bases from V and 14 bases from J, with 24 bases between. The CDR3 contains 13 residues. Here the CDR3 DNA reads TGCAGCGCCCACAAACAAACACAAGGCAATGAGTTCTTC. Translating gives CSAHKQTQGNEFF.

The table lists this clonotype with a few counts. The chain links TRBV3-1 to TRBJ2-6, with D possibly matching TRBD1 (6 bases). Germline V gene sequence: CDR1 LGHDT, CDR2 YNNKEL (reference sequence). V shed 2 bases and J shed 2 bases, with 13 bases lying between them. The CDR3 runs 17 residues. DNA for the CDR3: TGTGCCAGCAGCCAACAGACAGGCACGACTGGGGCCAACGTCCTGACTTTC. Translation gives CASSQQTGTTGANVLTF.

This clonotype has a handful of counts. This rearrangement joins TRBV4-2 to TRBJ2-3; D may correspond to TRBD1 or TRBD2 (6 bases each). The germline gives CDR1 LGHNA, CDR2 YNFKEQ. The length of the CDR3 is 16 residues. Trimming removed 3 bases from V and 5 bases from J, with 18 bases in between. The CDR3 DNA reads TGTGCCAGCAGCCATAGGGGGGCAACCGAGGGAGATACGCAGTATTTT. Translated: CASSHRGATEGDTQYF.

This clonotype showed up just a few times. The V gene is TRBV21-1, the J gene TRBJ2-5; the table's TRBD2 call for D was not verified on the DNA. TRBV21-1 is a listed pseudogene. CDR3 size: 16 residues. As DNA, the CDR3 is TGTGCCAGCAGCAAAGGGGGACTAGCGGGAGGTGAGACCCAGTACTTC. This sequence encodes CASSKGGLAGGETQYF.

The chain combines TRBV5-4 with TRBJ1-6; D unclear. Trimming shortened V by 1 base and J by 7 bases, and 12 bases separated the two germline ends. Germline V CDR1 and CDR2: SGHNT, YYREEE (reference sequence). The CDR3 runs 15 residues. DNA for the CDR3: TGTGCCAGCAGCTTGAACCGAGGAGTAAATTCACCCCTCCACTTT. Amino acids: CASSLNRGVNSPLHF.

The rearrangement links TRBV3-1 to TRBJ2-3; 12 nucleotides line up with TRBD2. The CDR3 runs to 17 residues. Germline loops: CDR1 LGHDT, CDR2 YNNKEL (reference sequence). V trimming: 3 bases; J trimming: 4 bases; junction bases outside the gene matches: 8. In DNA, the CDR3 is TGTGCCAGCAGCCAGGGGCTAGCGGGAGGGTACGCAGATACGCAGTATTTT. Encoded protein: CASSQGLAGGYADTQYF.

This chain links TRBV6-6 with TRBJ1-3; D gene unclear. The germline V and J ends were trimmed by 2 bases and 3 bases, with 5 bases remaining between them. The CDR3 runs 13 residues. Per the germline V gene, CDR1 is MNHNY and CDR2 is SVGAGI (reference sequence). The CDR3 nucleotides are TGTGCCAGCAGTTACAGGGATGGAAACACCATATATTTT. It translates to CASSYRDGNTIYF.

This clonotype was detected many times. The V call is TRBV5-1, the J call TRBJ1-4; D is uncertain. Trimming stripped 2 bases from V and 4 bases from J, with 21 bases between. Germline V lookup: CDR1 SGHRS, CDR2 YFSETQ. The CDR3 loop spans 18 amino acids. This chain's CDR3 is CASSFGVRPFRDNEKLFF. The DNA for the CDR3 is TGCGCCAGCAGCTTCGGGGTGAGACCTTTTCGGGATAATGAAAAACTGTTTTTT.

This clonotype was counted ten times or more. The chain joins TRBV12-3 or TRBV12-4 to TRBJ1-2; TRBD1 is a possible D gene (5 bases). This CDR3 is 15 amino acids long. V was clipped by 0 bases and J by 8 bases, with 16 bases between them. The CDR3, as DNA: TGTGCCAGCAGTTTAGCGACAGCACCATCTCTGGGCTACACCTTC. Encoded protein: CASSLATAPSLGYTF.

This clonotype has a handful of counts. The rearrangement uses TRBV20-1 and TRBJ2-4; 8 bases fit TRBD1. CDR3 length: 14 amino acids. The germline gives CDR1 DFQATT, CDR2 SNEGSKA (reference sequence). Trimming cost V 4 bases and J 12 bases; bases outside gene matches: 14. CDR3 sequence (DNA): TGCAGTGCTACTTGGGGACAGGATAGGGCAACTCAGTACTTC. It encodes CSATWGQDRATQYF.

The CDR3 region has the DNA TGTGCCACCAGCAGAGAGCGGGAGGGCTACGAGCAGTACTTC. Its translation is CATSREREGYEQYF. The V and J genes are TRBV15 and TRBJ2-7, with 9 bases matching TRBD2. This CDR3 has 14 residues. With 0 bases clipped from V and 3 bases from J, the junction kept 0 bases outside the gene matches. From germline, CDR1 is LNHNV and CDR2 YYDKDF (reference sequence).

This clonotype was seen more than once but under ten times. This chain uses TRBV18 with TRBJ2-7; D call uncertain. Germline V CDR1 and CDR2: KGHSH, LQKENI. CDR3 length: 14 residues. V shed 2 bases and J shed 0 bases, with 8 bases lying between them. CDR3 bases: TGTGCCAGCTCACCAGAAGTCGGCTCCTACGAGCAGTACGTC. Its protein is CASSPEVGSYEQYV.

This clonotype was found a few times. This chain connects TRBV6-2 or TRBV6-3 to TRBJ2-7; 8 bases fit TRBD1. From germline, CDR1 is MNHEY and CDR2 SVGEGT. The CDR3 length is 14 residues. V lost 0 bases, J lost 3 bases, and 1 base stayed unmatched. The CDR3 spells CASSYSGTGYEQYF. CDR3 DNA sequence: TGTGCCAGCAGTTACTCCGGGACAGGCTACGAGCAGTACTTC.

This chain links TRBV7-9 with TRBJ2-5, with D maybe TRBD2 (6 bases). CDR1 and CDR2 (germline): SEHNR, FQNEAQ (reference sequence). V was cut by 6 bases and J by 5 bases, with 16 bases left in between. The CDR3 consists of 14 residues. The CDR3 reads CASSYPLGGETQYF. The CDR3, as DNA: TGTGCCAGCAGTTACCCCCTTGGGGGGGAGACCCAGTACTTC.

The chain recombines TRBV5-6 with TRBJ1-1; D perhaps matches TRBD1 (6 bases). The CDR3 totals 15 residues. Trimming stripped 0 bases from V and 2 bases from J, with 11 bases between. Germline V gives CDR1 SGHDT, CDR2 YYEEEE. CDR3 DNA: TGTGCCAGCAGCTTGGGTTCCAGGGGCAACACTGAAGCTTTCTTT. This sequence encodes CASSLGSRGNTEAFF. The complete variable domain, with remaining parts taken from reference TRBV5-6 and TRBJ1-1, reads DAGVTQSPTHLIKTRGQQVTLRCSPKSGHDTVSWYQQALGQGPQFIFQYYEEEERQRGNFPDRFSGHQFPNYSSELNVNALLLGDSALYLCASSLGSRGNTEAFFGQGTRLTVV.

The chain employs TRBV5-1 and TRBJ2-2; 11 positions match TRBD2. The CDR3 runs 18 residues. Germline V lookup: CDR1 SGHRS, CDR2 YFSETQ. J lost 4 bases, V lost 1 base, and 9 bases had no gene match. CDR3 protein: CASSLSATSGRGTGELFF. The CDR3 DNA reads TGCGCCAGCAGCTTGTCCGCCACTAGCGGGAGAGGCACCGGGGAGCTGTTTTTT. The whole variable domain, remainder taken from reference TRBV5-1 and TRBJ2-2, is KAGVTQTPRYLIKTRGQQVTLSCSPISGHRSVSWYQQTPGQGLQFLFEYFSETQRNKGNFPGRFSGRQFSNSRSEMNVSTLELGDSALYLCASSLSATSGRGTGELFFGEGSRLTVL.

This rearrangement joins TRBV19 to TRBJ2-1; the match to TRBD1 covers 9 bases. This CDR3 comprises 15 residues. The V gene's germline CDR1 is LNHDA and CDR2 SQIVND (reference sequence). The junction had 9 bases not matched to a gene; V was cut back by 4 bases and J by 8 bases. Here the CDR3 DNA reads TGTGCCAGTAGTACTCCTCTAACAGGGGGCGATGAGCAGTTCTTC. Protein sequence: CASSTPLTGGDEQFF.

This clonotype was detected many times. The V gene is TRBV25-1, the J gene TRBJ2-1, with 10 nucleotides matching TRBD1. The CDR3 extends over 16 amino acids. CDR1 is MGHDK, CDR2 SYGVNS, per germline. After removal of 5 bases from V and 7 bases from J, the junction contained 11 bases not matched to a gene. The CDR3 here is CASSWGQGTVRNEQFF. CDR3 bases: TGTGCCAGCAGTTGGGGACAGGGGACGGTTAGGAATGAGCAGTTCTTC.